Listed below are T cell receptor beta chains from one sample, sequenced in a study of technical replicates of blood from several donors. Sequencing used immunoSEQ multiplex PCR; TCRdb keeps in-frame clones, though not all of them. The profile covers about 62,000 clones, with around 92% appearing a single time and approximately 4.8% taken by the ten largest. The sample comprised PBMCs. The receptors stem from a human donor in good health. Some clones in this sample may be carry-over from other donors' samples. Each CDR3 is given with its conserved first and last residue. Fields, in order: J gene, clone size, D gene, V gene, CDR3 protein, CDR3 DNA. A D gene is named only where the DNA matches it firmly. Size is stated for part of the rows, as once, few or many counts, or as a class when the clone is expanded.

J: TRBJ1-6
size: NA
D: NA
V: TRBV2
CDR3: CASSSTGVNNSPLHF
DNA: TGTGCCAGCAGTTCCACGGGGGTAAATAATTCACCCCTCCACTTT

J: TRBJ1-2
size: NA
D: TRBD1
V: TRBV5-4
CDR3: CASSLEDRVPSYGYTF
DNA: TGTGCCAGCAGCTTGGAAGACAGGGTACCTAGCTATGGCTACACCTTC

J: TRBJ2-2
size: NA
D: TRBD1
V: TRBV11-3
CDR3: CASSLGSTGAHGELFF
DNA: TGTGCCAGCAGCCTGGGCTCGACAGGGGCACACGGGGAGCTGTTTTTT

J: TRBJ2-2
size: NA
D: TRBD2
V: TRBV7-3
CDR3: CASSPPSGSNTGELFF
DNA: TGTGCCAGCAGCCCCCCTAGCGGGAGCAACACCGGGGAGCTGTTTTTT

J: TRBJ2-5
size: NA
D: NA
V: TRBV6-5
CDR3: CASSSPQAGRTQYF
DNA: TGTGCCAGCAGTTCTCCCCAAGCGGGTCGCACCCAGTACTTC

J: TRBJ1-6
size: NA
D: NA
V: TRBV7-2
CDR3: CASSLTGFTSPLHF
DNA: TGTGCCAGCAGCTTAACAGGGTTTACTTCACCCCTCCACTTT

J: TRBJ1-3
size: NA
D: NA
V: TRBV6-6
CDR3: CASMGGSGNTIYF
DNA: TGTGCCAGCATGGGGGGGTCTGGAAACACCATATATTTT

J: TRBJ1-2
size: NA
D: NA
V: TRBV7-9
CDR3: CASSPRQRVYGYTF
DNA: TGTGCCAGCAGCCCTCGACAGCGAGTCTATGGCTACACCTTC

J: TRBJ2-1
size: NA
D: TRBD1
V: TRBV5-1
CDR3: CASSPTGGAYDEQFF
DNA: TGCGCCAGCAGCCCAACAGGGGGCGCTTATGATGAGCAGTTCTTC

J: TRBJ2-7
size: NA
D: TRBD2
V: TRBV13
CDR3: CASSFLGLAGAGEQYF
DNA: TGTGCCAGCAGCTTCCTAGGACTAGCGGGAGCGGGCGAGCAGTACTTC

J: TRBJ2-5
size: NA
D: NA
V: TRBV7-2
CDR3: CASSLARSQETQYF
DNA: TGTGCCAGCAGCTTGGCCAGAAGCCAAGAGACCCAGTACTTC

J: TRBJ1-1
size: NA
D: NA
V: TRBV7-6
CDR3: CASSPVPYAEAFF
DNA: TGTGCCAGCAGCCCCGTCCCCTACGCTGAAGCTTTCTTT

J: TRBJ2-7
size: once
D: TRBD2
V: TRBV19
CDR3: CASSRREAYEQYF
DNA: TGTGCCAGTAGTCGGCGGGAGGCCTACGAGCAGTACTTC

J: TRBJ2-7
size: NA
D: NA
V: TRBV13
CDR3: CASSLAYSSSYEQYF
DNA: TGTGCCAGCTCACTGGCTTACAGCAGCTCCTACGAGCAGTACTTC

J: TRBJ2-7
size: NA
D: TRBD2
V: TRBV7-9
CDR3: CASSFREVGYEQYF
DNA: TGTGCCAGCAGCTTCCGGGAGGTCGGCTACGAGCAGTACTTC

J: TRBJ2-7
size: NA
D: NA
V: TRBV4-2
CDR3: CASSQDGAASYEQYF
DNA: TGTGCCAGCAGCCAAGATGGCGCGGCGTCCTACGAGCAGTACTTC

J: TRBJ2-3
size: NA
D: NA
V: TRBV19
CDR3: CASSPRTSTDTQYF
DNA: TGTGCCAGTAGTCCGCGGACTAGCACAGATACGCAGTATTTT

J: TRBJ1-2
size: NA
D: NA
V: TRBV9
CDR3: CASSPRLGLGNYGYTF
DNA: TGTGCCAGCAGCCCCAGACTGGGTTTGGGTAACTATGGCTACACCTTC

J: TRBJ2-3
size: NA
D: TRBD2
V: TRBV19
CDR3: CASSPSGALSTDTQYF
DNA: TGTGCCAGTAGTCCTAGCGGGGCCCTATCCACAGATACGCAGTATTTT

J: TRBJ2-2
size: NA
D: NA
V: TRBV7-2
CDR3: CASSPRGQNTGELFF
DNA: TGTGCCAGCAGCCCGCGTGGGCAGAACACCGGGGAGCTGTTTTTT

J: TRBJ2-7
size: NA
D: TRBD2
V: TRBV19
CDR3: CASSGTSDSYEQYF
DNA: TGTGCCAGTTCCGGGACTAGCGACTCCTACGAGCAGTACTTC

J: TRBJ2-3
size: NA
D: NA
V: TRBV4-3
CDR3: CASSQDLGLARGRVDTQYF
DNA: TGCGCCAGCAGCCAAGATCTTGGTCTAGCGAGGGGTAGAGTAGATACGCAGTATTTT

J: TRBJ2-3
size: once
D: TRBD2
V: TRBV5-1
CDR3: CASSLASSGRTDTQYF
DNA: TGCGCCAGCAGCTTGGCTTCTAGCGGGAGAACAGATACGCAGTATTTT

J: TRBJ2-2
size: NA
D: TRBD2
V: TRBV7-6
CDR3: CASRLAGGDTGELFF
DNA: TGTGCCAGCAGATTAGCGGGGGGAGACACCGGGGAGCTGTTTTTT

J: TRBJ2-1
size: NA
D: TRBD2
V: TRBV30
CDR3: CAWGRSRTSGSGNEQFF
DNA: TGTGCCTGGGGACGTTCACGGACTAGCGGGAGTGGCAATGAGCAGTTCTTC

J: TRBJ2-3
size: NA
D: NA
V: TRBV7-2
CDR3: CASSPPSPDTQYF
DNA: TGTGCCAGCAGCCCCCCAAGCCCAGATACGCAGTATTTT

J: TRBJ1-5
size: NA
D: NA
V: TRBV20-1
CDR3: CSPRGTSNQHF
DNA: TGCAGTCCTCGAGGCACCTCTAATCAGCATTTT

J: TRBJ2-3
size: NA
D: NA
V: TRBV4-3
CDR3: CASSQARTTRTDTQYF
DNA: TGCGCCAGCAGCCAGGCCCGGACTACCCGCACAGATACGCAGTATTTT

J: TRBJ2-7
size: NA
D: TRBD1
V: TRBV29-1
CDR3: CSVEDPIGTTGAYEQYF
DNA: TGCAGCGTTGAAGATCCTATAGGAACGACAGGGGCCTACGAGCAGTACTTC

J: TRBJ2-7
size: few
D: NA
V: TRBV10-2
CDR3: CASTGFGSYEQYF
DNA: TGCGCCAGCACCGGATTCGGGAGTTACGAGCAGTACTTC

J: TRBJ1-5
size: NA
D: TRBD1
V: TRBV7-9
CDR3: CASIIGGTVYSNQPQHF
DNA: TGTGCCAGTATCATAGGGGGGACAGTCTATAGCAATCAGCCCCAGCATTTT

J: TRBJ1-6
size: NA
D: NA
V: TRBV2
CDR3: CASNEPRPGNNSPLHF
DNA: TGTGCCAGCAACGAACCCCGCCCAGGGAATAATTCACCCCTCCACTTT

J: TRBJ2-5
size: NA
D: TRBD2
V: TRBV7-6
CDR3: CASSSSLAGVETQYF
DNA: TGTGCCAGCAGCAGCAGTTTAGCGGGAGTAGAGACCCAGTACTTC

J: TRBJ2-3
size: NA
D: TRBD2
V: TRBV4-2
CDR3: CASSQDPSGGAADTQYF
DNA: TGTGCCAGCAGCCAAGATCCTTCGGGGGGGGCCGCAGATACGCAGTATTTT

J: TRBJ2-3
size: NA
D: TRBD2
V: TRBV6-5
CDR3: CASRSSGGWGTQYF
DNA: TGTGCCAGCAGGTCTAGCGGGGGTTGGGGTACGCAGTATTTT

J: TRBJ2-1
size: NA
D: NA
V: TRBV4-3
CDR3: CASSLVWSYNEQFF
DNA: TGCGCCAGCAGCCTAGTTTGGTCCTACAATGAGCAGTTCTTC

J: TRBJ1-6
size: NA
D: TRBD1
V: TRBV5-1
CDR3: CASSSGQGAGSPLHF
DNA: TGCGCCAGCAGCTCCGGACAGGGGGCAGGGTCACCCCTCCACTTT

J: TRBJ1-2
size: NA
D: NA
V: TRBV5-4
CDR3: CASSLDRAYGYTF
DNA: TGTGCCAGCAGCTTGGACAGGGCCTATGGCTACACCTTC

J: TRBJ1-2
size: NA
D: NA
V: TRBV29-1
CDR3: CSVDRDTNGGYTF
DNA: TGCAGCGTTGACCGGGACACCAACGGTGGCTACACCTTC

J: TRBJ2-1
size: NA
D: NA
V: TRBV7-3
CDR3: CASSSRLANRDEQFF
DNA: TGTGCCAGCAGCTCCCGGCTAGCCAACAGAGATGAGCAGTTCTTC

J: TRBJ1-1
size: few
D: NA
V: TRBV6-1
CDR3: CASSFPRGARAEAFF
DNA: TGTGCCAGCAGTTTCCCCCGGGGGGCGAGGGCTGAAGCTTTCTTT

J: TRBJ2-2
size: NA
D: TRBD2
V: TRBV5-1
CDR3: CASTLLAENTGELFF
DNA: TGCGCCAGCACTTTACTAGCGGAAAACACCGGGGAGCTGTTTTTT

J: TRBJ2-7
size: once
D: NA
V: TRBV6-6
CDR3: CASSLRGNPYEEQYF
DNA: TGTGCCAGCAGCCTCCGGGGGAACCCCTACGAAGAGCAGTACTTC

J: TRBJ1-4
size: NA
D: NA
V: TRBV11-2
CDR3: CASSLVSPLQAPGREKLFF
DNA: TGTGCCAGCAGCTTAGTGTCCCCCCTACAGGCCCCGGGGAGGGAAAAACTGTTTTTT

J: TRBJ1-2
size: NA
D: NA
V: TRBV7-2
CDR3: CASSLTWGQPDF
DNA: TGTGCCAGCAGCTTAACATGGGGACAACCGGATTTC

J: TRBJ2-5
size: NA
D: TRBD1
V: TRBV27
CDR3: CASSPRVGTGLETQYF
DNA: TGTGCCAGCAGTCCCCGGGTGGGGACAGGGTTAGAGACCCAGTACTTC

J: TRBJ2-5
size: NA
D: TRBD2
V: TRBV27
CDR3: CASSGSGLAGETQYF
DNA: TGTGCCAGCAGTGGCTCGGGACTAGCGGGAGAGACCCAGTACTTC

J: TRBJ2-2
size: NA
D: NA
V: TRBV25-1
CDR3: CASSEFGETGELFF
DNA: TGTGCCAGCAGTGAATTTGGGGAGACCGGGGAGCTGTTTTTT

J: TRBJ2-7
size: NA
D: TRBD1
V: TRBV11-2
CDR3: CASSLRDRSEQYF
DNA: TGTGCCAGCAGCCTACGGGACAGGTCCGAGCAGTACTTC

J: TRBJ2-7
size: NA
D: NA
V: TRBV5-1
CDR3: CASSLGVAGVGYEQYF
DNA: TGCGCCAGCAGCTTGGGCGTGGCTGGAGTTGGATACGAGCAGTACTTC

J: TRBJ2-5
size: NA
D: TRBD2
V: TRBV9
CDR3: CASSASGYQETQYF
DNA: TGTGCCAGCAGCGCTAGCGGGTACCAAGAGACCCAGTACTTC

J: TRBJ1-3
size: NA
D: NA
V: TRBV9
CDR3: CASSAKGRSGNTIYF
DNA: TGTGCCAGCAGCGCCAAGGGGCGCTCTGGAAACACCATATATTTT

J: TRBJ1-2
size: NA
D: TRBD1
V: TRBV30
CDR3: CAWSNPWGQINYGYTF
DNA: TGTGCCTGGAGTAACCCCTGGGGACAGATTAACTATGGCTACACCTTC

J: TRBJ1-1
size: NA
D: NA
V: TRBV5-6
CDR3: CASSLATNTEAFF
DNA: TGTGCCAGCAGCTTGGCGACAAACACTGAAGCTTTCTTT

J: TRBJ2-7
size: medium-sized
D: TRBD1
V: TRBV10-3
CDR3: CAISELRDRRKGYEQYF
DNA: TGTGCCATCAGTGAGCTCCGGGACAGGAGAAAGGGCTACGAGCAGTACTTC

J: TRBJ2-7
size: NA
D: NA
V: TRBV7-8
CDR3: CASSLVAPSYEQYF
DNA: TGTGCCAGCAGCTTAGTGGCCCCCTCCTACGAGCAGTACTTC

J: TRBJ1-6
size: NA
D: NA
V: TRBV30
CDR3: CAWSEGNSPLHF
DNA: TGTGCCTGGAGTGAGGGGAATTCACCCCTCCACTTT

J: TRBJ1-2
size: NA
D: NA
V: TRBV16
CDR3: CASSQSARRTGYTF
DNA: TGTGCCAGCAGCCAATCGGCCAGGCGAACGGGCTACACCTTC

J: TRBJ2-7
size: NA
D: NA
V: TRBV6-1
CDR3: CASSVESYEQYF
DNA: TGTGCCAGCAGTGTAGAGTCCTACGAGCAGTACTTC